These 28 T cell receptor beta chains share one sample of origin, sequenced in a study of radiotherapy plus CTLA-4 blockade in lung cancer. The repertoire was sequenced with immunoSEQ multiplex PCR; TCRdb's copy has only in-frame clones and lacks some. The sample contains about 56,000 clones, less than 80% of which appear only once. This material consisted of peripheral blood, taken from a patient treated with radiotherapy plus ipilimumab. The receptors come from a human donor with non-small cell lung cancer who had a complete response to radiotherapy plus ipilimumab.

The J gene is TRBJ1-6, the V gene TRBV4-1; the D is unclear. Germline CDR1 and CDR2: MGHRA and YSYEKL. V lost 2 bases and J lost 7, with 3 bases in between. This CDR3 spans 12 amino acids. The CDR3 here is CASSQQNSPLHF. The CDR3 coding sequence is TGCGCCAGCAGCCAACAAAATTCACCCCTCCACTTT.

CDR3 region: CASSLEERELDEQFF. In nucleotides, the CDR3 is TGTGCCAGCAGCTTAGAGGAGCGGGAACTCGATGAGCAGTTCTTC. The V and J genes are TRBV7-8 and TRBJ2-1; 7 positions agree with TRBD2. The junction had 8 bases not matched to a gene; V was cut back by 1 base and J by 8 bases. Germline loops: CDR1 SGHVS, CDR2 FQNEAQ. The CDR3 has 15 residues.

This chain joins TRBV10-2 and TRBJ1-2, with TRBD1 matching 9 bases. V was clipped by 7 bases and J by 7 bases; unmatched bases: 10. CDR3 length: 14 residues. Germline CDR1 WSHSY, CDR2 SAAADI. The CDR3 coding sequence is TGCGCCAGCAAGTCGGGACAGGGCGTACCTGGCTACACCTTC. This sequence encodes CASKSGQGVPGYTF.

This chain uses TRBV5-4 with TRBJ2-2; 8 positions match TRBD2. From germline, CDR1 is SGHNT and CDR2 YYREEE (reference sequence). The CDR3 extends over 16 amino acids. The V segment lost 1 base and the J segment 8 bases; nucleotides outside the gene matches: 10. The CDR3 sequence is CASSLWVAGRSGELFF. CDR3 in DNA: TGTGCCAGCAGCTTGTGGGTAGCGGGACGGTCGGGGGAGCTGTTTTTT.

The chain recombines TRBV9 with TRBJ2-1; 12 bases line up with TRBD2. Germline V gene lookup returns CDR1 SGDLS and CDR2 YYNGEE. Unmatched junction bases numbered 8, after V lost 1 base and J lost 6 bases. This CDR3 is 17 amino acids long. CDR3: CASSVWLRTSGTNEQFF. In DNA, the CDR3 is TGTGCCAGCAGCGTATGGTTGCGGACTAGCGGGACCAATGAGCAGTTCTTC.

This clone was detected only a few times. The chain combines TRBV6-1 with TRBJ1-6, with TRBD1 matching over 7 bases. CDR3 size: 15 residues. In germline, CDR1 is MNHNS, CDR2 SASEGT. Germline trimming cut 7 bases from V and 7 bases from J; bases unmatched to any gene: 10. CDR3 residues: CASILGGAFNSPLHF. For the CDR3, the DNA is TGTGCCAGCATCCTAGGGGGCGCTTTCAATTCACCCCTCCACTTT.

Here the CDR3 DNA reads TGTGCCAGCAGCCCCATGACGGTGAGACTCTCTGGAAACACCATATATTTT. Protein product: CASSPMTVRLSGNTIYF. The gene calls are TRBV7-6 and TRBJ1-3, with D unclear. The ends were cut back, 5 bases at V and 0 bases at J, with 17 bases in the middle. Germline CDR1 and CDR2: SGHVS and FNYEAQ. The CDR3 consists of 17 residues.

V gene TRBV30 combines with J gene TRBJ2-1; TRBD2 matches at 12 bases. This CDR3 spans 17 amino acids. V lost 5 bases to trimming and J lost 0 bases; unmatched junction nucleotides: 8. The germline V gene has CDR1 GTSNPN and CDR2 SVGIG (reference sequence). The CDR3 region is CAWRKRTSGTSYNEQFF. The DNA of the CDR3 is TGTGCCTGGCGGAAAAGGACTAGCGGGACCTCCTACAATGAGCAGTTCTTC.

The V and J genes are TRBV6-6 and TRBJ1-1; no clear D gene. This CDR3 is built from 12 residues. From germline, CDR1 is MNHNY and CDR2 SVGAGI (reference sequence). Trimming pared 6 bases from V and 3 bases from J, leaving 8 bases between. DNA for the CDR3: TGTGCCAGCAGCCGGTTAGACACTGAAGCTTTCTTT. It specifies CASSRLDTEAFF.

J is TRBJ2-1 and V is TRBV19; possible D gene TRBD2, 6 bases. CDR1 and CDR2 from the germline V gene are LNHDA and SQIVND (reference sequence). V was trimmed by 10 bases and J by 5 bases, leaving 15 bases between them. CDR3 length equals 13 residues. The CDR3 DNA reads as TGTGCCACGGGGGAGGTATTTGACAATGAGCAGTTCTTC. Translated, it gives CATGEVFDNEQFF.

This sequence joins TRBV13 and TRBJ2-7, with D tentatively TRBD1 (7 bases). This CDR3 contains 16 residues. The germline gives CDR1 PRHDT, CDR2 FYEKMQ (reference sequence). Trimming stripped 7 bases from V and 0 bases from J, with 19 bases between. This CDR3 is CASTLMGGQTSYEQYF. CDR3 in DNA: TGTGCCAGCACCCTTATGGGGGGACAGACCTCCTACGAGCAGTACTTC.

This clone is a singleton in its sample. CDR3 sequence: CASWSRQNTEAFF. CDR3 DNA sequence: TGTGCCAGCTGGAGCCGCCAGAACACTGAAGCTTTCTTT. The chain recombines TRBV6-5 with TRBJ1-1; no reliable D call. The CDR3 is made up of 13 amino acids. Deletions cut 8 bases from V and 1 base from J, with 11 bases between. The V gene's germline CDR1 is MNHEY and CDR2 SVGAGI.

V is TRBV6-6 and J is TRBJ1-1; D not certain. The CDR3 totals 13 residues. V lost 6 bases, J lost 2 bases, and 10 bases lay in between. Germline V lookup: CDR1 MNHNY, CDR2 SVGAGI (reference sequence). This CDR3 is CASRPGLNTEAFF. The CDR3 bases are TGTGCCAGCAGGCCTGGGCTAAACACTGAAGCTTTCTTT.

Remarks on this clone: An end of the junction differs from the germline gene, which may be a read error. The chain recombines TRBV7-2 with TRBJ2-2; D perhaps matches TRBD1 (6 bases). The germline gives CDR1 SGHTA, CDR2 FQGNSA. The CDR3 runs to 14 residues. The DNA of the CDR3 is TGCGCCAGCAGCCCAGTAGGACAGACCGGGGAGCTGTTTTTT. Protein product: CASSPVGQTGELFF.

The chain uses TRBV5-1 and TRBJ2-3; TRBD2 matches at 7 bases. Germline V gene sequence: CDR1 SGHRS, CDR2 YFSETQ. The junction had 5 bases not matched to a gene; V was cut back by 5 bases and J by 2 bases. The CDR3 runs to 14 residues. The CDR3 protein is CASRSSGDTDTQYF. The CDR3 coding sequence is TGCGCCAGCAGGTCTAGCGGCGACACAGATACGCAGTATTTT.

The chain carries TRBV28 and TRBJ2-7, with D perhaps TRBD2 (6 bases). With 4 bases removed from V and 0 bases from J, the gap between germline ends came to 16 bases. This CDR3 is built from 16 residues. Per the germline V gene, CDR1 is MDHEN and CDR2 is SYDVKM. The CDR3 nucleotides are TGTGCCAGCAGTTCCGGGAGCACCTCTAGCTCCTACGAGCAGTACGTC. Translated, it gives CASSSGSTSSSYEQYV.

V is TRBV27 and J is TRBJ2-5; 8 nucleotides line up with TRBD1. Germline loops: CDR1 MNHEY, CDR2 SMNVEV (reference sequence). The CDR3 length is 14 residues. V lost 6 bases, J lost 3 bases, and 6 bases stayed unmatched. As DNA, the CDR3 is TGTGCCAGCAGGAATACAGGGGGTGAAGAGACCCAGTACTTC. This gives the protein CASRNTGGEETQYF.

This clone was seen a handful of times. The chain recombines TRBV7-9 with TRBJ1-4; D not certain. V lost 5 bases, J lost 8 bases, and 24 bases lay in between. The length of the CDR3 is 17 residues. Germline-derived CDR1 and CDR2 are SEHNR and FQNEAQ (reference sequence). The CDR3 sequence: CASSGSSQIRVWEKLFF. CDR3 sequence (DNA): TGTGCCAGCAGCGGCAGCAGTCAGATCCGGGTTTGGGAAAAACTGTTTTTT.

The chain recombines TRBV6-5 with TRBJ1-4, with D uncertain. Germline V lookup: CDR1 MNHEY, CDR2 SVGAGI. V was trimmed by 0 bases and J by 8 bases, leaving 13 bases between them. This CDR3 contains 15 residues. The CDR3 DNA reads TGTGCCAGCAGTTACTCGAACCGGGAACAAGAAAAACTGTTTTTT. Translated, it gives CASSYSNREQEKLFF.

The genes are TRBV9 and TRBJ2-5; 8 bases agree with TRBD1. With V trimmed by 0 bases and J by 5 bases, 6 bases remained unmatched. This CDR3 is built from 15 residues. Germline assignment: CDR1 SGDLS and CDR2 YYNGEE. CDR3 sequence: CASSVAGTGGETQYF. In nucleotides, the CDR3 is TGTGCCAGCAGCGTAGCGGGGACAGGCGGGGAGACCCAGTACTTC.

This chain connects TRBV6-1 to TRBJ1-4; 9 bases are shared with TRBD1. CDR1 is MNHNS and CDR2 is SASEGT in the germline V gene. The CDR3 is made up of 15 amino acids. The junction had 7 bases not matched to a gene; V was cut back by 5 bases and J by 6 bases. The CDR3, as DNA: TGTGCCAGCAGTTCTAGGGACAGGGTTGATGAAAAACTGTTTTTT. Its translation: CASSSRDRVDEKLFF.

The chain recombines TRBV7-2 with TRBJ2-7, with D tentatively TRBD2 (6 bases). Looked up from germline, CDR1 is SGHTA and CDR2 is FQGNSA. The V end lost 1 base, the J end lost 5 bases, and 24 bases lay between the germline ends. The CDR3 sequence is 18 residues long. The CDR3 is CASSLVLGVGGFGDEQYF. The CDR3 nucleotides are TGTGCCAGCAGCTTAGTTTTGGGGGTTGGGGGGTTTGGGGACGAGCAGTACTTC.

This clone was detected once. The chain has TRBV10-1 and TRBJ1-2; 9 bases map to TRBD1. CDR1 is WNHNN and CDR2 is SYGVQD in the germline V gene (reference sequence). The CDR3 is 13 amino acids. The junction had 4 bases not matched to a gene; V was cut back by 6 bases and J by 5 bases. The CDR3 protein is CASSAGTGYGYTF. The CDR3 DNA follows: TGCGCCAGCAGCGCCGGGACAGGGTATGGCTACACCTTC.

The V call is TRBV4-3, the J call TRBJ2-2, with 7 positions matching TRBD1. The CDR3 is 17 residues long. Germline V gene lookup returns CDR1 LGHNA and CDR2 YSLEER. The trim removed 0 bases at V and 1 base at J, leaving 5 bases unmatched. For the CDR3, the DNA is TGCGCCAGCAGCCAAGATAGGCGACAGGGGAACACCGGGGAGCTGTTTTTT. Its translation is CASSQDRRQGNTGELFF.

This clone was found a few times. V is TRBV7-9 and J is TRBJ2-7, with 10 bases lining up with TRBD1. Trimming at V came to 3 bases and at J to 8 bases, leaving 1 base not matched to a gene. Germline V CDR1 and CDR2: SEHNR, FQNEAQ (reference sequence). The CDR3 sequence is 12 residues long. CDR3 amino acids: CASSLDRGKQYV. CDR3 bases: TGTGCCAGCAGCTTGGACAGGGGGAAGCAGTACGTC.

In DNA, the CDR3 is TGTGCCAGCAGCTTCTCGGACAGGGGACTGGACGAGCAGTACTTC. Its protein product is CASSFSDRGLDEQYF. The chain has TRBV7-9 and TRBJ2-7, with TRBD1 matching 9 bases. Germline V gene lookup returns CDR1 SEHNR and CDR2 FQNEAQ (reference sequence). Germline trimming cut 3 bases from V and 5 bases from J; bases unmatched to any gene: 8. The CDR3 totals 15 residues.

The chain employs TRBV7-2 and TRBJ1-2; the match to TRBD1 covers 7 bases. Germline lookup yields CDR1 SGHTA and CDR2 FQGNSA. This CDR3 is 13 amino acids long. The V and J ends lost 2 bases and 7 bases, in that order; junction bases with no gene match: 4. CDR3: CASSLMAGGGYTF. The CDR3 coding sequence is TGTGCCAGCAGCTTAATGGCAGGGGGTGGCTACACCTTC.

The V call is TRBV2, the J call TRBJ2-1; TRBD2 matches 8 bases. The V segment lost 6 bases and the J segment 4 bases; nucleotides outside the gene matches: 11. The CDR3 runs 16 residues. Looked up from germline, CDR1 is SNHLY and CDR2 is FYNNEI. CDR3 residues: CASSPRAGGSYNEQFF. The CDR3 DNA reads as TGTGCCAGCAGCCCACGTGCGGGGGGAAGTTACAATGAGCAGTTCTTC.